Sequencing of this T cell receptor (beta chain) was carried out in a study of blood T cell repertoires in COVID-19. Study information: Collection of acute and convalescent COVID-19 samples took place in the United States, Italy and Spain.

Authors' analysis steps: From reference gene primer amplification, estimates of nucleated cell counts were derived. TCRdb's copy holds only in-frame clones and misses some; the assay was immunoSEQ multiplex PCR. That table gives V, J and clone size, and the DNA gave D and trimming. The table has 240,000 or so clones, approximately 80% seen once. From germline, CDR1 is LNHDA and CDR2 SQIVND (reference sequence). The ends lost 4 bases at V and 5 bases at J; junction bases unmatched: 6. The CDR3 runs to 14 residues. In its sample, this clone was seen once. The chain joins TRBV19 to TRBJ1-1; 8 positions agree with TRBD1. The source of this sequence is a woman of 80 years or more with COVID-19, enrolled during active disease. Sequenced material: peripheral blood. This CDR3 reads CASSTRTGRTEAFF. The CDR3 DNA reads as TGTGCCAGTAGTACCCGGACAGGGAGGACTGAAGCTTTCTTT. Variable domain in full (rest from reference TRBV19 and TRBJ1-1): DGGITQSPKYLFRKEGQNVTLSCEQNLNHDAMYWYRQDPGQGLRLIYYSQIVNDFQKGDIAEGYSVSREKKESFPLTVTSAQKNPTAFYLCASSTRTGRTEAFFGQGTRLTVV.